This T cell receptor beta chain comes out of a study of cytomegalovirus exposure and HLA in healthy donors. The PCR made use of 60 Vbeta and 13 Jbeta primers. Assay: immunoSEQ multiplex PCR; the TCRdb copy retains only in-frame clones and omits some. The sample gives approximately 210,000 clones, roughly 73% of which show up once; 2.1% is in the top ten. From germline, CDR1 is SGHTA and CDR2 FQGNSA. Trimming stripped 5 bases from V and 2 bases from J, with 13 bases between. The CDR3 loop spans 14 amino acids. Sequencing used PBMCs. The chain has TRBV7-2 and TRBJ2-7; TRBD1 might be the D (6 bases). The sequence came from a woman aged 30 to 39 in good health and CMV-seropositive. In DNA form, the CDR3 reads TGTGCCAGCAGCACTACAGGGCACACCTACGAGCAGTACTTC. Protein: CASSTTGHTYEQYF.